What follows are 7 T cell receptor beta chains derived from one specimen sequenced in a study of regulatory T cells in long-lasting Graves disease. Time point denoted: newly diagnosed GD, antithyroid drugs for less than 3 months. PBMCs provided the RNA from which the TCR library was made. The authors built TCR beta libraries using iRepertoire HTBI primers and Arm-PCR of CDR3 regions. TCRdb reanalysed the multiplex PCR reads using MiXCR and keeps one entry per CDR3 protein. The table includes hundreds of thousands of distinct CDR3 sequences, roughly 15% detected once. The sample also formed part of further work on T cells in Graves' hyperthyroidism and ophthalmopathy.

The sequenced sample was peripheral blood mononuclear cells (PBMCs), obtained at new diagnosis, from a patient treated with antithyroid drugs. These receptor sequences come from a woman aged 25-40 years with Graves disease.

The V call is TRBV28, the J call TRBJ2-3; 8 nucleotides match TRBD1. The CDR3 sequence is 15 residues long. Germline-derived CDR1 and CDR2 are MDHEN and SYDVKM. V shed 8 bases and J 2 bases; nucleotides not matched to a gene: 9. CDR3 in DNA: TGTGCCAGCTCATCCTCGACAGGGGCCACAGATACGCAGTATTTT. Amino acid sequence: CASSSSTGATDTQYF.

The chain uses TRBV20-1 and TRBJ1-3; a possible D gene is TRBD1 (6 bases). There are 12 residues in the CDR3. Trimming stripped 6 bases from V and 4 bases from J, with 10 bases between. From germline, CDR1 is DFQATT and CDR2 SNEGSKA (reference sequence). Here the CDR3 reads CSAQGPGNTIYF. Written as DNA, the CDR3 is TGCAGTGCCCAGGGGCCCGGAAACACCATATATTTT.

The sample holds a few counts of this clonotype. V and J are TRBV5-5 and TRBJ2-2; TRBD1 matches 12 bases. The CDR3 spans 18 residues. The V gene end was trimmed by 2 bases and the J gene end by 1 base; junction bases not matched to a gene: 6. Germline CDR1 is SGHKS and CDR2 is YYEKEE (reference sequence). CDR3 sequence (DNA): TGTGCCAGCAGCTTTTTCGGGACAGGGGGCTTGAACACCGGGGAGCTGTTTTTT. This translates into CASSFFGTGGLNTGELFF.

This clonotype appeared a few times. In DNA, the CDR3 is TGTGCCAGCAGCGTAGGCTCTAACAATGAGCAGTTCTTC. Translating it yields CASSVGSNNEQFF. The chain uses TRBV9 and TRBJ2-1; D not certain. This CDR3 has 13 residues. The germline gives CDR1 SGDLS, CDR2 YYNGEE. The germline V and J ends were trimmed by 0 bases and 5 bases, with 6 bases remaining between them.

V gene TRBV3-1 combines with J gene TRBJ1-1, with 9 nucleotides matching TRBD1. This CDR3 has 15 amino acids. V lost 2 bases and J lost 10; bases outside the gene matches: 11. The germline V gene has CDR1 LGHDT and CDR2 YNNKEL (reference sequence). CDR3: CASSQSGTGSYIAFF. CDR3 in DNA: TGTGCCAGCAGCCAAAGCGGGACAGGGAGCTATATAGCTTTCTTT.

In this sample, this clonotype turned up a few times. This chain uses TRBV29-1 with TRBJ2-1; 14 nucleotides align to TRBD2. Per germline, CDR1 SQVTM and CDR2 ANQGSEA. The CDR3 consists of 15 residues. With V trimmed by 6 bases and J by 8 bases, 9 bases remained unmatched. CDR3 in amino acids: CSVRAGTSGRDEQFF. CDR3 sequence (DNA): TGCAGCGTCCGGGCGGGGACTAGCGGGAGAGATGAGCAGTTCTTC.

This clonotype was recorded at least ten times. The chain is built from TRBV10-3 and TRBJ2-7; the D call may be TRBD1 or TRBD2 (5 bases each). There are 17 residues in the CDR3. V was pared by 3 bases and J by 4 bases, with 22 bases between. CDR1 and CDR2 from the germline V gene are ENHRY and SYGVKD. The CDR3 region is CAISDSLKTGTTYEQYF. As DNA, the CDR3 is TGTGCCATCAGTGACTCGCTCAAGACCGGGACCACTTACGAGCAGTACTTC.